This T cell receptor (beta chain) was captured by sequencing in a study of T cell responses to AZD1222 COVID-19 vaccine. Study-level points and caveats: Donor demographics were predominantly white British with a female majority; clonal diversity may be underestimated. A reported finding is that nearly half of spike-specific TCRs target unmutated variant regions. After two AZD1222 doses, spike-specific TCR breadth and depth rose versus day 0.

Remarks on this clone: Its cognate antigen is unknown.

Some clones are missing from TCRdb's copy, which holds only in-frame ones; the method was immunoSEQ multiplex PCR. This table has around 95,000 clones, approximately 91% appearing once. The source of this sequence is an adult in good health. The sample was peripheral blood, taken on day 0 of AZD1222 vaccination.

CDR3 coding DNA: TGTGCCTTTAGGGAACAGGAAGACACCGGGGAGCTGTTTTTT. This translates into CAFREQEDTGELFF. This sequence joins TRBV30 and TRBJ2-2; TRBD1 is a possible D gene (5 bases). Trimming took 7 bases from V and 3 from J, leaving 15 bases between them. The CDR3 loop spans 14 amino acids. CDR1 is GTSNPN and CDR2 is SVGIG in the germline V gene (reference sequence).